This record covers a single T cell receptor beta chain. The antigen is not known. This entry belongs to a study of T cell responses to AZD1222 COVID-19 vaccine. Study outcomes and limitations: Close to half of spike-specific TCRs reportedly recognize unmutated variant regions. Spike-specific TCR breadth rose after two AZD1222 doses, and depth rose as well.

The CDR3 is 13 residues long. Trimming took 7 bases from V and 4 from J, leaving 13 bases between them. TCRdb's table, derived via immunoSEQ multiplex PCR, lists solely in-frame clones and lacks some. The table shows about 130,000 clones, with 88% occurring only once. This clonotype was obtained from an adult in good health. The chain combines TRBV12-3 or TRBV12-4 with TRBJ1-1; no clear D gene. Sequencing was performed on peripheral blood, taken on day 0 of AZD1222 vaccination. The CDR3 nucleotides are TGTGCCAGCACGCCCGGACGGACCACTGAAGCTTTCTTT. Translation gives CASTPGRTTEAFF.